This is a list of T cell receptor beta chains from one sample in a study of CD8 T cells in Susac syndrome. TCRdb analysed the immunoSEQ multiplex PCR reads with MiXCR anew, one entry per CDR3 protein. Here the sample spans some 120,000 distinct CDR3 sequences, roughly 92% being singletons. Sequencing was performed on CD4+ T cells from PBMCs. The receptors derive from a human donor in good health. Both conserved end residues are part of each CDR3. Each record gives: V gene, J gene, D gene, clone size, CDR3 DNA, CDR3 protein. The D gene is left open where the match is weak. Some rows mark clone size as missing; the rest say once, few, many or name a class of expanded clone.

v_call: TRBV2
j_call: TRBJ1-5
d_call: -
clone_size: -
cdr3_nt: TGTGCCAGCAGTCTACACACGACCCATCAGCCCCAGCATTTT
cdr3_aa: CASSLHTTHQPQHF

v_call: TRBV19
j_call: TRBJ2-2
d_call: -
clone_size: -
cdr3_nt: TGTGCCAGTAGTGGGACAATGAACACCGGGGAGCTGTTTTTT
cdr3_aa: CASSGTMNTGELFF

v_call: TRBV5-1
j_call: TRBJ2-7
d_call: TRBD2
clone_size: -
cdr3_nt: TGCGCCAGCAGCCCGATCCCTAGCGGGGGACCCTACGAGCAGTACTTC
cdr3_aa: CASSPIPSGGPYEQYF

v_call: TRBV5-1
j_call: TRBJ2-7
d_call: TRBD1
clone_size: -
cdr3_nt: TGCGCCAGCAGCTTTCGGACAGGGCAGGGGGAGCAGTACTTC
cdr3_aa: CASSFRTGQGEQYF

v_call: TRBV24-1
j_call: TRBJ2-3
d_call: TRBD2
clone_size: -
cdr3_nt: TGTGCCACCAGTGTACCAGCGGGAGTGGGAGATACGCAGTATTTT
cdr3_aa: CATSVPAGVGDTQYF

v_call: TRBV12-3/TRBV12-4
j_call: TRBJ2-5
d_call: TRBD2
clone_size: -
cdr3_nt: TGTGCCAGCAGCCCCCAACCGGGACTAGCGGTCAGGACCCAGTACTTC
cdr3_aa: CASSPQPGLAVRTQYF

v_call: TRBV21-1
j_call: TRBJ1-5
d_call: -
clone_size: -
cdr3_nt: TGTGCCAGCAGCAAACCCCCAGGTTATAGCAATCAGCCCCAGCATTTT
cdr3_aa: CASSKPPGYSNQPQHF

v_call: TRBV29-1
j_call: TRBJ1-5
d_call: -
clone_size: few
cdr3_nt: TGCAGCACCAATCAGCCCCAGCATTTT
cdr3_aa: CSTNQPQHF

v_call: TRBV7-2
j_call: TRBJ2-7
d_call: TRBD2
clone_size: once
cdr3_nt: TGTGCCAGCAGCTCCGGACTAGCGGGAGCGGGTTACGACGAGCAGTACTTC
cdr3_aa: CASSSGLAGAGYDEQYF

v_call: TRBV28
j_call: TRBJ1-5
d_call: -
clone_size: -
cdr3_nt: TGTGCCAGCAGACCAGGTGGGGGCGGCAATCAGCCCCAGCATTTT
cdr3_aa: CASRPGGGGNQPQHF

v_call: TRBV12-3/TRBV12-4
j_call: TRBJ2-7
d_call: TRBD1
clone_size: once
cdr3_nt: TGTGCCAGCAGCCGTCCGGGACAGAGGATAGACGAGCAGTACTTC
cdr3_aa: CASSRPGQRIDEQYF

v_call: TRBV20-1
j_call: TRBJ2-7
d_call: -
clone_size: -
cdr3_nt: TGCAGTGCAAAATTTCTCGCCGAGCAGTACTTC
cdr3_aa: CSAKFLAEQYF

v_call: TRBV28
j_call: TRBJ2-7
d_call: TRBD1
clone_size: -
cdr3_nt: TGTGCCAGCAGTCGACGGGACAGGGGATACGAGCAGTACTTC
cdr3_aa: CASSRRDRGYEQYF

v_call: TRBV7-9
j_call: TRBJ2-7
d_call: -
clone_size: -
cdr3_nt: TGTGCCAGCAGTAACACGATGGGACGCCCCTACGAGCAGTACTTC
cdr3_aa: CASSNTMGRPYEQYF

v_call: TRBV20-1
j_call: TRBJ2-5
d_call: -
clone_size: -
cdr3_nt: TGCAGTGCCCACAGACAGGTGGGCGAGACCCAGTACTTC
cdr3_aa: CSAHRQVGETQYF

v_call: TRBV28
j_call: TRBJ2-7
d_call: -
clone_size: -
cdr3_nt: TGTGCCAGCAGCCCTATCAGTTCCACAGAAAGTCCAGGCGAGCAGTACTTC
cdr3_aa: CASSPISSTESPGEQYF

v_call: TRBV7-9
j_call: TRBJ1-1
d_call: -
clone_size: -
cdr3_nt: TGTGCCAGCAGCCCAAACCCAGTCATGAACACTGAAGCTTTCTTT
cdr3_aa: CASSPNPVMNTEAFF

v_call: TRBV2
j_call: TRBJ2-7
d_call: -
clone_size: -
cdr3_nt: TGTGCCAGTCGTGAGGGGGACGGCTACGAGCAGTACTTC
cdr3_aa: CASREGDGYEQYF

v_call: TRBV20-1
j_call: TRBJ2-1
d_call: -
clone_size: -
cdr3_nt: TGCAGTGCTAGAGGTAGCAACGGAGCACACGGCGGGCAGTTCTTC
cdr3_aa: CSARGSNGAHGGQFF

v_call: TRBV7-9
j_call: TRBJ2-1
d_call: -
clone_size: -
cdr3_nt: TGTGCCAGCAGCTTAGTCTCTGGAGGGCTAGTCCCCGCGGAGCAGTTCTTC
cdr3_aa: CASSLVSGGLVPAEQFF

v_call: TRBV6-2/TRBV6-3
j_call: TRBJ2-5
d_call: TRBD2
clone_size: -
cdr3_nt: TGTGCCAGCAGTTGGGCTAGCGGGAGGGAAGAAGAGACCCAGTACTTC
cdr3_aa: CASSWASGREEETQYF

v_call: TRBV7-9
j_call: TRBJ1-1
d_call: -
clone_size: few
cdr3_nt: TGTGCCAGCAGCTTAGATCAGGTGATTGAAGCTTTCTTT
cdr3_aa: CASSLDQVIEAFF

v_call: TRBV5-1
j_call: TRBJ1-1
d_call: -
clone_size: -
cdr3_nt: TGCGCCAGCAGCTGGGACCCGATGAAGGGCACTGAAGCTTTCTTT
cdr3_aa: CASSWDPMKGTEAFF

v_call: TRBV2
j_call: TRBJ2-4
d_call: TRBD1
clone_size: -
cdr3_nt: TGTGCCAGCAGTCCCGGGGGCCAGGGGGCTGGGAACATTCAGTACTTC
cdr3_aa: CASSPGGQGAGNIQYF

v_call: TRBV20-1
j_call: TRBJ2-6
d_call: TRBD2
clone_size: -
cdr3_nt: TGCAGTGCTAGAGTACCCCGGACTAGCGGGGGATTTTCTGGGGCCAACGTCCTGACTTTC
cdr3_aa: CSARVPRTSGGFSGANVLTF

v_call: TRBV3-1
j_call: TRBJ1-1
d_call: TRBD1
clone_size: -
cdr3_nt: TGTGCCAGCGTCAGGACAGGTGAAGCTTTCTTT
cdr3_aa: CASVRTGEAFF

v_call: TRBV12-3/TRBV12-4
j_call: TRBJ2-1
d_call: -
clone_size: -
cdr3_nt: TGTGCCAGCAGTTTAAGTCGCGGGGCCATATCCTACAATGAGCAGTTCTTC
cdr3_aa: CASSLSRGAISYNEQFF

v_call: TRBV7-2
j_call: TRBJ2-4
d_call: -
clone_size: -
cdr3_nt: TGTGCCAGCAGCTTGGTAACAGGAATGGACATTCAGTACTTC
cdr3_aa: CASSLVTGMDIQYF

v_call: TRBV6-2/TRBV6-3
j_call: TRBJ2-5
d_call: TRBD2
clone_size: -
cdr3_nt: TGTGCCAGCAGCACCGGGACTAGCGGCCAAGAGACCCAGTACTTC
cdr3_aa: CASSTGTSGQETQYF

v_call: TRBV6-1
j_call: TRBJ1-6
d_call: TRBD1
clone_size: -
cdr3_nt: TGTGCCAGCAGTCCCCGGACAGGGGGCCCCGCCCTTTATAATTCACCCCTCCACTTT
cdr3_aa: CASSPRTGGPALYNSPLHF

v_call: TRBV2
j_call: TRBJ2-2
d_call: TRBD2
clone_size: -
cdr3_nt: TGTGCCAGCAGTTTAGCGGGAGGGCAAGCCGGGGAGCTGTTTTTT
cdr3_aa: CASSLAGGQAGELFF

v_call: TRBV5-4
j_call: TRBJ2-7
d_call: -
clone_size: once
cdr3_nt: TGTGCCACTACCCGGGACGGAAACTACGAGCAGTACTTC
cdr3_aa: CATTRDGNYEQYF

v_call: TRBV15
j_call: TRBJ1-4
d_call: -
clone_size: -
cdr3_nt: TGTGCCACCAGCCTAGACCCGATAGGGGGGCCGGAAGAAAAACTGTTTTTT
cdr3_aa: CATSLDPIGGPEEKLFF

v_call: TRBV7-3
j_call: TRBJ2-7
d_call: TRBD1
clone_size: -
cdr3_nt: TGTGCCAGCAGCCCTACCGGGACAGGCACCTACGAGCAGTACTTC
cdr3_aa: CASSPTGTGTYEQYF

v_call: TRBV18
j_call: TRBJ2-7
d_call: -
clone_size: -
cdr3_nt: TGTGCCAGCTCAACCGACTCCTACGAGCAGTACTTC
cdr3_aa: CASSTDSYEQYF

v_call: TRBV9
j_call: TRBJ2-1
d_call: TRBD2
clone_size: -
cdr3_nt: TGTGCCAGCAGCGTTGTGAGCGGGAGGAACAATGAGCAGTTCTTC
cdr3_aa: CASSVVSGRNNEQFF

v_call: TRBV15
j_call: TRBJ2-4
d_call: TRBD2
clone_size: once
cdr3_nt: TGTGCCACCAGCCGGGGGGGGCTAGAAATAGCCAAAAACATTCAGTACTTC
cdr3_aa: CATSRGGLEIAKNIQYF

v_call: TRBV2
j_call: TRBJ2-5
d_call: TRBD1
clone_size: -
cdr3_nt: TGTGCCAGCAGTCCCGGGACAGGGGCCATTATAGGGACCCAGTACTTC
cdr3_aa: CASSPGTGAIIGTQYF

v_call: TRBV4-3
j_call: TRBJ2-2
d_call: TRBD2
clone_size: once
cdr3_nt: TGCGCCAGCAGCCAAGAACTAGCGGGAGGGGTATCCGGGGAGCTGTTTTTT
cdr3_aa: CASSQELAGGVSGELFF

v_call: TRBV28
j_call: TRBJ1-5
d_call: -
clone_size: -
cdr3_nt: TGTGCCACCCTTGTACGAGGAAATCAGCCCCAGCATTTT
cdr3_aa: CATLVRGNQPQHF

v_call: TRBV19
j_call: TRBJ2-5
d_call: TRBD2
clone_size: -
cdr3_nt: TGTGCCAGTAGTATAGGGCTAGCGGGACCGACGGAGACCCAGTACTTC
cdr3_aa: CASSIGLAGPTETQYF

v_call: TRBV30
j_call: TRBJ2-1
d_call: -
clone_size: -
cdr3_nt: TGTGCCTGGAGAGGACAGCCCTACAATGAGCAGTTCTTC
cdr3_aa: CAWRGQPYNEQFF

v_call: TRBV5-8
j_call: TRBJ2-7
d_call: TRBD2
clone_size: -
cdr3_nt: TGTGCCAGCAGCTTGGCCGCAGTAGCGGGAGTCTACGAGCAGTACTTC
cdr3_aa: CASSLAAVAGVYEQYF

v_call: TRBV5-1
j_call: TRBJ1-2
d_call: -
clone_size: -
cdr3_nt: TGCGCCAGCAGCCAGGAGGGAACCTATGGCTACACCTTC
cdr3_aa: CASSQEGTYGYTF

v_call: TRBV6-6
j_call: TRBJ2-7
d_call: -
clone_size: once
cdr3_nt: TGTGCCGCCGGGCTCCGGGACGGTACCTACGAGCAGTACTTC
cdr3_aa: CAAGLRDGTYEQYF

v_call: TRBV30
j_call: TRBJ2-1
d_call: -
clone_size: -
cdr3_nt: TGTGCCTGGAGTCCCCGAGATGAGCAGTTCTTC
cdr3_aa: CAWSPRDEQFF

v_call: TRBV7-2
j_call: TRBJ2-7
d_call: -
clone_size: -
cdr3_nt: TGTGCCAGCAGCCAGTACCCCTACGAGCAGTACTTC
cdr3_aa: CASSQYPYEQYF

v_call: TRBV30
j_call: TRBJ2-1
d_call: -
clone_size: -
cdr3_nt: TGTGCCTGGAGTGTACTTAATGAGCAGTTCTTC
cdr3_aa: CAWSVLNEQFF

v_call: TRBV12-3/TRBV12-4
j_call: TRBJ1-1
d_call: -
clone_size: once
cdr3_nt: TGTGCCAGCCTACAGTTCGTTGGCACTGAAGCTTTCTTT
cdr3_aa: CASLQFVGTEAFF

v_call: TRBV12-3/TRBV12-4
j_call: TRBJ2-1
d_call: -
clone_size: -
cdr3_nt: TGTGCCAGCTCAGGGGTATTAAAATCGGCCAATGAGCAGTTCTTC
cdr3_aa: CASSGVLKSANEQFF

v_call: TRBV30
j_call: TRBJ1-1
d_call: -
clone_size: -
cdr3_nt: TGTGCCTGGAGTGCCACACGGAACACTGAAGCTTTCTTT
cdr3_aa: CAWSATRNTEAFF

v_call: TRBV23-1
j_call: TRBJ2-2
d_call: -
clone_size: -
cdr3_nt: TGCGCCAGCAGTCACTCCGGCAGGGCAGCCGGGGAGCTGTTTTTT
cdr3_aa: CASSHSGRAAGELFF

v_call: TRBV15
j_call: TRBJ2-3
d_call: -
clone_size: -
cdr3_nt: TGTGCCACCAGCAGAGAGGGACTTCATAACACAGATACGCAGTATTTT
cdr3_aa: CATSREGLHNTDTQYF